The 30 T cell receptor beta chains below all came from one sample that was sequenced in a study of blood T cell repertoires in COVID-19. Assay used: immunoSEQ multiplex PCR; TCRdb lists only in-frame clones, some missing. The data show some 210,000 clones, 92% seen once. The sample taken for sequencing was peripheral blood. The receptors here all came from a man aged 25-45 years with acute or convalescent COVID-19.

This clone showed up just a few times. The chain joins TRBV28 to TRBJ1-2, with a weak D call TRBD1 (5 bases). Germline V gene sequence: CDR1 MDHEN, CDR2 SYDVKM. This CDR3 comprises 14 residues. The V end lost 6 bases, the J end lost 8 bases, and 19 bases lay between the germline ends. The CDR3 reads CASSPGGNDLGYTF. The CDR3 DNA is TGTGCCAGCAGCCCCGGGGGGAATGATTTAGGCTACACCTTC.

The rearrangement links TRBV11-1 to TRBJ2-7, with D perhaps TRBD2 (5 bases). Germline V CDR1 and CDR2: SGHAT, FQDESV (reference sequence). The CDR3 length is 16 residues. V was pared by 1 base and J by 1 base, with 14 bases between. CDR3 region: CASSLEGRPGSYEQYF. The DNA for the CDR3 is TGTGCCAGCAGCTTAGAAGGTAGGCCGGGGTCCTACGAGCAGTACTTC. The whole variable domain, remainder taken from reference TRBV11-1 and TRBJ2-7, is EAEVAQSPRYKITEKSQAVAFWCDPISGHATLYWYRQILGQGPELLVQFQDESVVDDSQLPKDRFSAERLKGVDSTLKIQPAELGDSAMYLCASSLEGRPGSYEQYFGPGTRLTVT.

The chain uses TRBV30 and TRBJ1-2, with D hard to call. Germline CDR1 and CDR2: GTSNPN and SVGIG (reference sequence). V lost 0 bases, J lost 4 bases, and 9 bases lay in between. The CDR3 is 13 amino acids. CDR3: CAWSVRVGYGYTF. CDR3 nucleotides: TGTGCCTGGAGTGTGAGGGTCGGCTATGGCTACACCTTC.

This chain joins TRBV2 and TRBJ2-2; 12 nucleotides match TRBD2. The CDR3 contains 15 residues. In germline, CDR1 is SNHLY, CDR2 FYNNEI. The ends lost 5 bases at V and 6 bases at J; junction bases unmatched: 4. CDR3 sequence (DNA): TGTGCCAGCAGTCGACTAGCGGGAGTCCCCGGGGAGCTGTTTTTT. Protein sequence: CASSRLAGVPGELFF.

The chain combines TRBV2 with TRBJ1-2, with 8 bases fitting TRBD1. The CDR3 has 13 residues. V lost 6 bases, J lost 6 bases, and 6 bases stayed unmatched. Germline CDR1 reads SNHLY; CDR2 reads FYNNEI. The CDR3 sequence is CASRAGQGHGYTF. The DNA for the CDR3 is TGTGCCAGCAGAGCCGGACAGGGTCATGGCTACACCTTC.

The chain carries TRBV6-2 or TRBV6-3 and TRBJ2-2; maybe TRBD2 (5 bases). This CDR3 has 13 residues. Per germline, CDR1 MNHEY and CDR2 SVGEGT. Trimming took off 4 bases at V and 5 bases at J, with 8 bases between the two ends. The CDR3 nucleotides are TGTGCCAGCAGTTCACGGGATACCGGGGAGCTGTTTTTT. It translates to CASSSRDTGELFF.

This clone appeared once. As DNA, the CDR3 is TGTGCCAGCAGCTCCCTCGCGGGTAGCGGGGCCTACGAGCAGTACTTC. Amino acids: CASSSLAGSGAYEQYF. The chain employs TRBV13 and TRBJ2-7; 8 bases align to TRBD2. The V gene end was trimmed by 4 bases and the J gene end by 2 bases; junction bases not matched to a gene: 10. The CDR3 contains 16 residues. Germline loops: CDR1 PRHDT, CDR2 FYEKMQ (reference sequence). Using reference TRBV13 and TRBJ2-7 for the parts outside the CDR3, the full variable domain is AAGVIQSPRHLIKEKRETATLKCYPIPRHDTVYWYQQGPGQDPQFLISFYEKMQSDKGSIPDRFSAQQFSDYHSELNMSSLELGDSALYFCASSSLAGSGAYEQYFGPGTRLTVT.

The chain employs TRBV2 and TRBJ1-2; 9 bases map to TRBD1. Unmatched junction bases numbered 4, after V lost 6 bases and J lost 2 bases. Germline loops: CDR1 SNHLY, CDR2 FYNNEI. The CDR3 covers 14 residues. In nucleotides, the CDR3 is TGTGCCAGCAGGCCTACAGGGGGCAACTATGGCTACACCTTC. It yields the protein CASRPTGGNYGYTF.

The CDR3 is CASSGQTATYNSPLHF. The CDR3 DNA follows: TGTGCCAGCAGCGGGCAGACAGCCACCTATAATTCACCCCTCCACTTT. The chain joins TRBV9 to TRBJ1-6; D is possibly TRBD1 (5 bases). This CDR3 has 16 residues. Germline lookup yields CDR1 SGDLS and CDR2 YYNGEE. V lost 3 bases to trimming and J lost 2 bases, with 12 bases between them.

DNA of the CDR3: TGTGCCAGCAGTTTAAGCGGGGACCTCTACGAGCAGTACTTC. It yields the protein CASSLSGDLYEQYF. The chain uses TRBV28 and TRBJ2-7, with 7 nucleotides matching TRBD2. The germline CDR1 and CDR2 sequences are MDHEN and SYDVKM. The CDR3 spans 14 residues. Trimming removed 2 bases from V and 3 bases from J; junction bases left unmatched: 4.

The chain carries TRBV5-1 and TRBJ1-2, with TRBD1 matching 8 bases. The CDR3 spans 16 residues. Germline V gene lookup returns CDR1 SGHRS and CDR2 YFSETQ. Germline trimming cut 0 bases from V and 4 bases from J; bases unmatched to any gene: 8. The CDR3 reads CASSLEAPGQVYGYTF. CDR3 nucleotides: TGCGCCAGCAGCTTGGAGGCCCCGGGACAGGTCTATGGCTACACCTTC.

The rearrangement joins TRBV27 to TRBJ2-7; 10 bases are a match to TRBD1. V lost 4 bases to trimming and J lost 6 bases; unmatched junction nucleotides: 3. CDR1 and CDR2 (germline): MNHEY, SMNVEV (reference sequence). The CDR3 is made up of 13 amino acids. In nucleotides, the CDR3 is TGTGCCAGCAGTTGGGACAGGGGCGCCGAGCAGTACTTC. Translation: CASSWDRGAEQYF.

The chain combines TRBV9 with TRBJ2-1; 8 bases are shared with TRBD1. The CDR3 covers 16 residues. The V segment lost 2 bases and the J segment 0 bases; nucleotides outside the gene matches: 4. Germline V gene data show CDR1 as SGDLS and CDR2 as YYNGEE. CDR3 residues: CASSVGQGHSYNEQFF. The CDR3 DNA is TGTGCCAGCAGCGTCGGACAGGGCCACTCCTACAATGAGCAGTTCTTC.

The chain uses TRBV6-5 and TRBJ1-3; weak D call: TRBD1 (6 bases). Germline loops: CDR1 MNHEY, CDR2 SVGAGI. The CDR3 is made up of 15 amino acids. Trimming removed 7 bases at V and 5 bases at J, with 18 bases between. The CDR3 DNA reads as TGTGCCAGCATGAGGCGGGGGGCTTTGAGAAACACCATATATTTT. Translated: CASMRRGALRNTIYF.

V and J are TRBV7-3 and TRBJ2-3; 11 bases are shared with TRBD2. The CDR3 has 17 amino acids. Germline-derived CDR1 and CDR2 are SGHTA and FQGTGA. V trimming: 4 bases; J trimming: 5 bases; junction bases outside the gene matches: 11. For the CDR3, the DNA is TGTGCCAGCAGCTCGCCGAGTAGCGGGAGGGAGGGAGATACGCAGTATTTT. Encoded protein: CASSSPSSGREGDTQYF.

The chain links TRBV9 to TRBJ1-1; D is possibly TRBD1 (5 bases). The CDR3 runs to 15 residues. Trimming took 6 bases from V and 4 from J, leaving 19 bases between them. In germline, CDR1 is SGDLS, CDR2 YYNGEE. This CDR3 is CASTRGLSVSTEAFF. The CDR3 coding sequence is TGTGCCAGCACGCGGGGGTTATCTGTGAGCACTGAAGCTTTCTTT.

This clone was counted a single time. J is TRBJ1-2 and V is TRBV28, with 8 positions matching TRBD1. The CDR3 loop spans 14 amino acids. J lost 7 bases, V lost 8 bases, and 12 bases had no gene match. Germline assignment: CDR1 MDHEN and CDR2 SYDVKM. The CDR3 is CASSIRTGKVGYTF. CDR3 DNA sequence: TGTGCCAGCTCTATTCGGACAGGGAAGGTTGGCTACACCTTC.

The V and J genes are TRBV24-1 and TRBJ2-2; 14 nucleotides align to TRBD2. With V trimmed by 4 bases and J by 2 bases, 8 bases remained unmatched. CDR3 size: 19 residues. The germline V gene has CDR1 KGHDR and CDR2 SFDVKD. Here the CDR3 reads CATSEAGTSGGFNTGELFF. CDR3 nucleotide sequence: TGTGCCACCAGTGAAGCCGGGACTAGCGGGGGATTTAACACCGGGGAGCTGTTTTTT.

This clone has just one count. J is TRBJ2-7 and V is TRBV6-6; D possibly corresponds to TRBD2 (6 bases). CDR1 and CDR2 from the germline V gene are MNHNY and SVGAGI (reference sequence). The V end lost 2 bases, the J end lost 6 bases, and 20 bases lay between the germline ends. The CDR3 totals 16 residues. CDR3 sequence reads: CASSYGGKATLSEQYF. CDR3 nucleotides: TGTGCCAGCAGTTACGGGGGGAAGGCGACATTATCCGAGCAGTACTTC.

The genes are TRBV25-1 and TRBJ1-2; 9 positions agree with TRBD1. Germline V lookup: CDR1 MGHDK, CDR2 SYGVNS. The CDR3 is 16 amino acids. The V gene end was trimmed by 3 bases and the J gene end by 2 bases; junction bases not matched to a gene: 7. CDR3 loop: CASSDSGQGTNYGYTF. DNA of the CDR3: TGTGCCAGCAGTGATTCCGGACAGGGGACGAACTATGGCTACACCTTC.

The chain employs TRBV29-1 and TRBJ1-2, with TRBD1 matching over 12 bases. The CDR3 consists of 15 residues. Germline trimming cut 5 bases from V and 7 bases from J; bases unmatched to any gene: 11. The V gene's germline CDR1 is SQVTM and CDR2 ANQGSEA. The CDR3 DNA is TGCAGCGTTAACCGGGACAGGGGGCGGACGAGTGGCTACACCTTC. Protein product: CSVNRDRGRTSGYTF. Supplemented by reference TRBV29-1 and TRBJ1-2, the full variable domain reads SAVISQKPSRDICQRGTSLTIQCQVDSQVTMMFWYRQQPGQSLTLIATANQGSEATYESGFVIDKFPISRPNLTFSTLTVSNMSPEDSSIYLCSVNRDRGRTSGYTFGSGTRLTVV.

This chain joins TRBV2 and TRBJ2-5; 9 nucleotides align to TRBD2. The CDR3 has 15 amino acids. The V and J ends lost 0 bases and 4 bases, in that order; junction bases with no gene match: 3. Germline V lookup: CDR1 SNHLY, CDR2 FYNNEI. The CDR3 region has the DNA TGTGCCAGCAGTGAAGCCGGGACTAGCCCAGAGACCCAGTACTTC. It yields the protein CASSEAGTSPETQYF.

This chain joins TRBV4-1 and TRBJ2-3; a weak D match, TRBD1 (6 bases). This CDR3 is 15 amino acids long. Germline V gene lookup returns CDR1 MGHRA and CDR2 YSYEKL. V lost 1 base and J lost 3, with 11 bases in between. The CDR3 nucleotides read TGCGCCAGCAGCCAAGCCAGGGGAGAAACAGATACGCAGTATTTT. It yields the protein CASSQARGETDTQYF.

CDR3 sequence (DNA): TGTGCCAGCAGCCCAGGACTCACGAGCTCCTACAATGAGCAGTTCTTC. It yields the protein CASSPGLTSSYNEQFF. The chain combines TRBV7-2 with TRBJ2-1, with D maybe TRBD2 (5 bases). CDR1 and CDR2 from the germline V gene are SGHTA and FQGNSA. With 5 bases removed from V and 0 bases from J, the gap between germline ends came to 14 bases. The CDR3 runs to 16 residues. Drawing the rest from reference TRBV7-2 and TRBJ2-1, the complete variable domain is GAGVSQSPSNKVTEKGKDVELRCDPISGHTALYWYRQSLGQGLEFLIYFQGNSAPDKSGLPSDRFSAERTGGSVSTLTIQRTQQEDSAVYLCASSPGLTSSYNEQFFGPGTRLTVL.

The chain combines TRBV19 with TRBJ2-7; D remains ambiguous. Trimming cost V 3 bases and J 0 bases, with 9 bases left between them. Germline CDR1 is LNHDA and CDR2 is SQIVND (reference sequence). CDR3 size: 14 residues. CDR3 region: CASSIETRSYEQYF. In nucleotides, the CDR3 is TGTGCCAGTAGTATTGAGACACGCTCCTACGAGCAGTACTTC.

The chain joins TRBV4-1 to TRBJ1-5, with a tentative D call TRBD1 (5 bases). CDR3 length equals 15 residues. V dropped 0 bases and J dropped 6 bases, with 12 bases sitting between them. Germline lookup yields CDR1 MGHRA and CDR2 YSYEKL. CDR3 sequence: CASSQEGQGSQPQHF. Here the CDR3 DNA reads TGCGCCAGCAGCCAAGAAGGCCAGGGTAGTCAGCCCCAGCATTTT.

The rearrangement uses TRBV3-1 (or the pseudogene TRBV3-2) and TRBJ2-7; 11 bases match TRBD1. The CDR3 is 15 residues long. Trimming removed 4 bases from V and 3 bases from J; junction bases left unmatched: 5. Germline lookup yields CDR1 LGHDT and CDR2 YNNKEL (reference sequence). The CDR3 DNA is TGTGCCAGCAGCCTGCCCGGGACAGGGGGCTACGAGCAGTACTTC. Translated: CASSLPGTGGYEQYF.

The chain joins TRBV28 to TRBJ2-3; D may be TRBD2 (7 bases). The CDR3 is made up of 15 amino acids. In germline, CDR1 is MDHEN, CDR2 SYDVKM. V gave up 6 bases and J gave up 2 bases, with 15 bases separating them. The CDR3: CASSPLGGPTDTQYF. CDR3 bases: TGTGCCAGCAGCCCCTTGGGGGGGCCCACAGATACGCAGTATTTT.

This clone was detected only a few times. The V and J genes are TRBV30 and TRBJ1-2, with 7 bases that match TRBD1. The CDR3 is 14 amino acids. The V and J ends lost 2 bases and 8 bases, in that order; junction bases with no gene match: 11. Germline CDR1 reads GTSNPN; CDR2 reads SVGIG (reference sequence). CDR3 nucleotide sequence: TGTGCCTGGAGTCTGAAGGGGGCGCAAACAGGCTACACCTTC. Residues: CAWSLKGAQTGYTF.

The V and J genes are TRBV5-1 and TRBJ2-1, with TRBD2 identical over 13 bases. Germline assignment: CDR1 SGHRS and CDR2 YFSETQ. Trimming cost V 3 bases and J 7 bases; bases outside gene matches: 7. This CDR3 has 16 amino acids. CDR3 coding DNA: TGCGCCAGCAGCTCCTGGACTAGCGGGAGTGCAAATGAGCAGTTCTTC. Amino acid sequence: CASSSWTSGSANEQFF.